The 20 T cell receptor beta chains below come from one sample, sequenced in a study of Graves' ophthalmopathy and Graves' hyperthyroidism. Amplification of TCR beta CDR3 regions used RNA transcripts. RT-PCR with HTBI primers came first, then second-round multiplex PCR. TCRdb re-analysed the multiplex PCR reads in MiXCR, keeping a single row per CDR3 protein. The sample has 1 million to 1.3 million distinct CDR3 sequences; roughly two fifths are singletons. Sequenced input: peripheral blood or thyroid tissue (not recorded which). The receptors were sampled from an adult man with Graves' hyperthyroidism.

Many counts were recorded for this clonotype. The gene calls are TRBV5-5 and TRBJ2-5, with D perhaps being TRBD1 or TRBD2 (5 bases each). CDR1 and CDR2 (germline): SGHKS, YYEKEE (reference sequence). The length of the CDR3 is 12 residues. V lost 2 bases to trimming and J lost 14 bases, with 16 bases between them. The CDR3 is CASSLTPGPGYF. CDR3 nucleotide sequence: TGTGCCAGCAGCTTAACCCCGGGACCCGGATACTTC.

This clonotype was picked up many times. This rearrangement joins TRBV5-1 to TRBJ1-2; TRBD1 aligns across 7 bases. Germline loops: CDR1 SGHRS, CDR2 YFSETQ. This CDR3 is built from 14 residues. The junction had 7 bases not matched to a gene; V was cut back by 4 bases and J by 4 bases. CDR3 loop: CASSGGTALYGYTF. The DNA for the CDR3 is TGCGCCAGCAGCGGGGGGACAGCCCTCTATGGCTACACCTTC.

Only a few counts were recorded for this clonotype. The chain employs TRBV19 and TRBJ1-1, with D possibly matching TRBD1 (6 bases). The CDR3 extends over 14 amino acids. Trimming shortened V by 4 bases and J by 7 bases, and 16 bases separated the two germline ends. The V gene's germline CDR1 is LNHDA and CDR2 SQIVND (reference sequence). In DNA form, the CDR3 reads TGTGCCAGTAGTACCCCACAGGGTTTAAGTGAAGCTTTCTTT. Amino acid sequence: CASSTPQGLSEAFF.

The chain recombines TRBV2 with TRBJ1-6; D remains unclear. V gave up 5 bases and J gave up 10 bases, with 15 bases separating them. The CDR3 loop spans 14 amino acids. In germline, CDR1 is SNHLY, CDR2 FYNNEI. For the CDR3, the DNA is TGTGCCAGCAGTCGGACGTCAGACTCATCACCCCTCCACTTT. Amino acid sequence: CASSRTSDSSPLHF.

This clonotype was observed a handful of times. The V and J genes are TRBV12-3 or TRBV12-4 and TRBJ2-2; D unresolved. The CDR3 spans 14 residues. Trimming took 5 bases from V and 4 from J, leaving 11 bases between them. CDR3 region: CASSPKQTTGELFF. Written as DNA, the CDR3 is TGTGCCAGCAGTCCCAAACAGACCACCGGGGAGCTGTTTTTT.

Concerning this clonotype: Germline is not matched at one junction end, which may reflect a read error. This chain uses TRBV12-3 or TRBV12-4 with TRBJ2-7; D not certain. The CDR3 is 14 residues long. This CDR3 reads CAGSLAGRSYEQYF. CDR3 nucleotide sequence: TGTGCCGGCAGTTTAGCCGGCAGGTCGTACGAGCAGTACTTC.

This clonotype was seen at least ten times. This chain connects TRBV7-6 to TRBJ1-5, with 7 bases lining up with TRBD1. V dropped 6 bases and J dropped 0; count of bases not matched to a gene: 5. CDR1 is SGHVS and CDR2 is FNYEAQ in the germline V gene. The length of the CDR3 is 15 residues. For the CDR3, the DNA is TGTGCCAGCAGTCAGACAGGGAATAGCAATCAGCCCCAGCATTTT. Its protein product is CASSQTGNSNQPQHF.

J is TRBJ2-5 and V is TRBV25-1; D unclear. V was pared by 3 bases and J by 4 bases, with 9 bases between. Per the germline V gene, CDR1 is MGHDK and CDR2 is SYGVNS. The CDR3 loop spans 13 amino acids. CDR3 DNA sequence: TGTGCCAGCAGTGAGTCCCCGGCAGAGACCCAGTACTTC. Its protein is CASSESPAETQYF. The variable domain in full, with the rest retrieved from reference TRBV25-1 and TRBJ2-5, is EADIYQTPRYLVIGTGKKITLECSQTMGHDKMYWYQQDPGMELHLIHYSYGVNSTEKGDLSSESTVSRIRTEHFPLTLESARPSHTSQYLCASSESPAETQYFGPGTRLLVL.

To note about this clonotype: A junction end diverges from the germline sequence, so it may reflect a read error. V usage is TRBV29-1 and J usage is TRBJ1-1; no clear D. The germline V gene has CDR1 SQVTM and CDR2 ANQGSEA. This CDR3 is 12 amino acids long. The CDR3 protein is CSGRTLNTEASF. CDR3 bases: TGCAGCGGAAGAACGTTGAACACTGAAGCTTCCTTT. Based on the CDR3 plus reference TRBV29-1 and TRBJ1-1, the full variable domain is SAVISQKPSRDICQRGTSLTIQCQVDSQVTMMFWYRQQPGQSLTLIATANQGSEATYESGFVIDKFPISRPNLTFSTLTVSNMSPEDSSIYLCSGRTLNTEASFGQGTRLTVV.

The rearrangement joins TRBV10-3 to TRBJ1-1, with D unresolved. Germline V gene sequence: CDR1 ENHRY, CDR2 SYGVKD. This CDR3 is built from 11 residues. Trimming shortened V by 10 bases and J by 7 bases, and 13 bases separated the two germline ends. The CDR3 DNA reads TGTGCCACCGTGAGTAACGTTGAAGCTTTCTTT. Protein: CATVSNVEAFF.

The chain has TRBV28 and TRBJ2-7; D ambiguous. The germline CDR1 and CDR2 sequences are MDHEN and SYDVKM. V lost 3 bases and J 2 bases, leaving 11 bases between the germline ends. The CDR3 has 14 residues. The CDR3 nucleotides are TGTGCCAGCAGTTTCGTTCTAGGCGCCTACGAGCAGTACTTC. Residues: CASSFVLGAYEQYF.

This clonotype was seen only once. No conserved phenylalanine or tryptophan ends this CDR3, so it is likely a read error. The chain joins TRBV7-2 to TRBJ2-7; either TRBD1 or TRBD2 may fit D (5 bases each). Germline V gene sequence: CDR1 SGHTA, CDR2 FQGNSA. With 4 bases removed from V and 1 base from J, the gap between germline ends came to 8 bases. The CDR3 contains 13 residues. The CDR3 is CASSWDQSYEQYL. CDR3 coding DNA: TGTGCCAGCAGCTGGGACCAATCCTACGAGCAGTACCTC.

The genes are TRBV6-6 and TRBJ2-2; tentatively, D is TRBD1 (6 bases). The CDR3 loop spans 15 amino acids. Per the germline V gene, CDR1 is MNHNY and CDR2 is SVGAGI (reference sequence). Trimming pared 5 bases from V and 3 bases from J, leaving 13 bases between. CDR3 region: CASSPHRTDTGELFF. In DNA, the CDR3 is TGTGCCAGCAGTCCACATCGGACAGACACCGGGGAGCTGTTTTTT.

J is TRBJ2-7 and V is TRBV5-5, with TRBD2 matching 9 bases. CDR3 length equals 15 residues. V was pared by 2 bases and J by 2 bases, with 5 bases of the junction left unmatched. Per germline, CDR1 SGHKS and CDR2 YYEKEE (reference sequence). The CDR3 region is CASSFGASGAYEQYF. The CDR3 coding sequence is TGTGCCAGCAGCTTCGGCGCTAGCGGGGCCTACGAGCAGTACTTC.

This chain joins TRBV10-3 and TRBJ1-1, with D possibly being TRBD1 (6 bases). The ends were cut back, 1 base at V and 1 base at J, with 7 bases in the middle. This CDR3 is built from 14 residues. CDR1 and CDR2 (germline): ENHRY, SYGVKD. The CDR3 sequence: CAISEWGANTEAFF. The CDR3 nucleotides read TGTGCCATCAGTGAGTGGGGGGCGAACACTGAAGCTTTCTTT.

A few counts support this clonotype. The CDR3, as DNA: TGTGCCAGCAACCCAGTGAGGAACGGCTACACCTTC. It encodes CASNPVRNGYTF. The gene calls are TRBV9 and TRBJ1-2, with D hard to call. The ends were cut back, 6 bases at V and 8 bases at J, with 14 bases in the middle. CDR1 is SGDLS and CDR2 is YYNGEE in the germline V gene. CDR3 length equals 12 residues.

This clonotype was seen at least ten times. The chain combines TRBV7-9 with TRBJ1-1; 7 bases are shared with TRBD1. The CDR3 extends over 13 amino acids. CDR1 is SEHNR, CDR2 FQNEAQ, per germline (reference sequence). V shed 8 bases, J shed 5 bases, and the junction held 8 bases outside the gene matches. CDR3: CASEAGGRTEAFF. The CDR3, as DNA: TGTGCCAGCGAGGCAGGGGGGAGAACTGAAGCTTTCTTT.

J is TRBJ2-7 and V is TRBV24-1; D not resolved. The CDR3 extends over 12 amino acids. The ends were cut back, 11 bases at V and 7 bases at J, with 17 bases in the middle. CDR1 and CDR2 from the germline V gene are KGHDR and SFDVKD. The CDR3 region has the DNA TGTGCCAGCAGATCCGACGCCTTGGAGCAGTACTTC. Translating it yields CASRSDALEQYF.

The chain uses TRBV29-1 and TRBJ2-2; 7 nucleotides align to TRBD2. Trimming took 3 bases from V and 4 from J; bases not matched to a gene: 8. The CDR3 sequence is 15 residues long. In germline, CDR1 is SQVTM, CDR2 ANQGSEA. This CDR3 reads CSVDSASGATGELFF. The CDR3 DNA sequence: TGCAGCGTTGACTCGGCTAGCGGAGCCACCGGGGAGCTGTTTTTT.

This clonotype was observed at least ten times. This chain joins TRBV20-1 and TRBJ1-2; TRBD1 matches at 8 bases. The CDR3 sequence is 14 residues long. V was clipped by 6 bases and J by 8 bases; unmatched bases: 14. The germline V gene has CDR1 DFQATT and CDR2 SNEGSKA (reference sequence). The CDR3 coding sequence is TGCAGTGCCAGACCTGGACAGGGAACCCGCGGCTACACCTTC. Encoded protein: CSARPGQGTRGYTF.